This record concerns one T cell receptor beta chain sequence. V lost 10 bases and J lost 0; bases outside the gene matches: 7. CDR1 and CDR2 from the germline V gene are MNHEY and SVGAGI. This CDR3 comprises 14 residues. The assay was carried out at the deep level. Sorted-subset replicate PCRs used 200 ng DNA, some 33,000 T cell genomes. The method was immunoSEQ multiplex PCR; TCRdb's version includes in-frame clones alone and lacks a portion of them. The table has 1,500,000 or so clones, roughly 96% seen once; the top ten hold 1% to 1.5%. These data originate in a study of shared clonotypes between healthy human individuals.

The sample consisted of naive CD4+ T cells sorted from blood. The subset here: CD45RA+ positively selected. The TCR sequence derives from a young man in good health. The chain has TRBV6-5 and TRBJ2-7, with 9 positions matching TRBD2. The CDR3 bases are TGTGCCACCCACGGGCGGGAGGGCTCCTACGAGCAGTACTTC. Protein sequence: CATHGREGSYEQYF.